The T cell receptor beta chain described here comes from a study of blood T cells in healthy people across ages. The second PCR ran about 6 to 11 cycles with a sample-barcoded 5' primer and J-beta primers. TCRdb fed the 5' RACE reads into MiXCR, producing one record per CDR3 protein. The top ten clones hold less than 20% of a sample with about 570,000 distinct CDR3 sequences, approximately 30% of them seen once. A minimum of 6 micrograms of total RNA was extracted per sample. Study results and limitations: Greater diversity and more naive CD4+ cells were seen in long-lived donors than in aged donors.

On this clonotype itself: Antigen unknown.

There are 14 residues in the CDR3. V lost 6 bases, J lost 3 bases, and 17 bases lay in between. From germline, CDR1 is DFQATT and CDR2 SNEGSKA (reference sequence). The chain has TRBV20-1 and TRBJ1-2; D perhaps matches TRBD1 (6 bases). The source material was blood. This receptor was obtained from a woman in her seventies in good health. The chain's CDR3 is CSASPLYRDYGYTF. CDR3 DNA sequence: TGCAGTGCCAGCCCCCTCTACAGGGACTATGGCTACACCTTC.